This T cell receptor (beta chain) was sequenced in a study of blood T cell repertoires in COVID-19. Turning to the study itself: Spain, Italy and the United States supplied samples that represented acute and convalescent COVID-19. T cells, B-cell-depleted T cells, or PBMCs supplied cDNA or gDNA.

TCRdb's copy holds only in-frame clones and misses some; the assay was immunoSEQ multiplex PCR. Counted here are about 210,000 clones, about four fifths occurring once; the ten biggest clones make up about 8%. Germline-derived CDR1 and CDR2 are SGHAT and FQNNGV. Trimming removed 4 bases from V and 7 bases from J; junction bases left unmatched: 4. The CDR3 runs 14 residues. This clone has more than one count but fewer than ten. The specimen was peripheral blood. The clonotype originates from a woman aged 50 to 65 with active or convalescent COVID-19. This sequence joins TRBV11-2 and TRBJ2-2; 9 nucleotides line up with TRBD1. CDR3 coding DNA: TGTGCCAGCAGCTCAGGGACAGGGTTCGGGGAGCTGTTTTTT. It specifies CASSSGTGFGELFF.